The following is a TCR beta chain sequence with its context. This sample also contains other DNA sequences that code for the same CDR3. The data were obtained in a study of blood T cell repertoires in COVID-19. Across the whole study: PBMCs, B-cell-depleted T cells, or T cells were the source of the cDNA or gDNA that made up the material.

TCRdb keeps only in-frame clones here, not all; method: immunoSEQ multiplex PCR. The data show some 270,000 clones, with approximately 85% seen just once and 0.87% held by the top ten. Germline CDR1 is MNHEY and CDR2 is SMNVEV (reference sequence). The CDR3 contains 15 residues. J gave up 8 bases and V 8 bases, and 13 bases lay outside the gene matches. This sequence originates from a human donor with COVID-19, enrolled during active disease. The donor label of this sample is uncertain. V is TRBV27 and J is TRBJ1-4, with 8 bases lining up with TRBD1. The sample comprised peripheral blood. CDR3: CASRTGRVPLEKLFF. The CDR3 coding sequence is TGTGCCAGCCGGACAGGGAGGGTCCCCTTGGAAAAACTGTTTTTT.